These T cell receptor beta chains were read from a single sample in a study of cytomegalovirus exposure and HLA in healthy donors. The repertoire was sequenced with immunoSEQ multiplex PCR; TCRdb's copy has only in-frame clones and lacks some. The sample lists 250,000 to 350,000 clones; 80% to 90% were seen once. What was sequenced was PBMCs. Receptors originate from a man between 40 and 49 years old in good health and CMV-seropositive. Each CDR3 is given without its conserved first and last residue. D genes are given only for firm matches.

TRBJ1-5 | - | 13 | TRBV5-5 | ASSPLTGVNQPQH
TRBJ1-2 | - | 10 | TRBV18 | ASSPGREGYT
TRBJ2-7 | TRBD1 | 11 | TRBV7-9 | ASSKTTGDEQY
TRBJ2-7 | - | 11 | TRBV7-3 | ASSLILGGEQY
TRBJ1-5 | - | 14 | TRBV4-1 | ASSQDPGQSNQPQH
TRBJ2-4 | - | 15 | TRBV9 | ASSVGQPTLAKNIQY
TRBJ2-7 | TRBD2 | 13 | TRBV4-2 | ASSRLAGGWYEQY
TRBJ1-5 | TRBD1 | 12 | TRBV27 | ASSLTGGGQPQH
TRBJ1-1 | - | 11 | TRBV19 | ASSMPGETEAF
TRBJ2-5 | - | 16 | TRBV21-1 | ASSKVQGTGVLRETQY
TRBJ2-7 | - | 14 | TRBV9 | ASSVGSYGSAYEQY
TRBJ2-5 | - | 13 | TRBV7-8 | ASSPRRDTAGTQY
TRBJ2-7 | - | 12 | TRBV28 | ASSLKGNSDEQY